This TCR beta chain was identified in a study of long-term antiretroviral therapy in people with HIV. Study-level background: Collection of the earliest samples took place about a decade ahead of the 2015 immediate-ART recommendation. General study findings and limits: Clones that expanded before ART (that is, prior to treatment) dominated the repertoire at all time points.

V lost 0 bases and J 0 bases, leaving 5 bases between the germline ends. Germline V gene sequence: CDR1 LNHNV, CDR2 YYDKDF (reference sequence). The CDR3 contains 14 residues. immunoSEQ v3.0 was run at survey level. The table came from immunoSEQ multiplex PCR; TCRdb's copy has only in-frame clones and leaves some out. This table has tens of thousands of clones, just over 90% appearing once. Donors needed at least one pre-ART PBMC sample plus at least two post-ART samples. Regarding this clone: The antigen remains unidentified.

The chain joins TRBV15 to TRBJ1-1; D perhaps matches TRBD1 (5 bases). This clonotype originated in a woman between 35 and 50 years old with HIV. This material consisted of unsorted PBMCs, taken 7.6 years after starting antiretroviral therapy. The DNA of the CDR3 is TGTGCCACCAGCAGAGACAGGGTGAACACTGAAGCTTTCTTT. This sequence encodes CATSRDRVNTEAFF.